The 17 T cell receptor beta chains in this list originate from one sample, sequenced in a study of CD8+ T cells in alopecia areata. As to treatment: oral pan-JAK inhibitor, 5-10 mg twice daily. Reverse transcription of extracted RNA yielded cDNA, which provided the sequencing template. TCRdb's table, derived via immunoSEQ multiplex PCR, lists solely in-frame clones and lacks some. The sample carries some 80,000 clones, approximately 66% recorded once. The starting material was CD8+ T cells sorted from blood, obtained at week 24, from a patient treated with tofacitinib. All receptors derive from a human donor with alopecia areata.

The chain links TRBV27 to TRBJ2-1; a possible D gene is TRBD1 (6 bases). V dropped 6 bases and J dropped 0 bases, with 12 bases sitting between them. Germline-derived CDR1 and CDR2 are MNHEY and SMNVEV (reference sequence). CDR3 size: 15 residues. The CDR3 DNA reads as TGTGCCAGCAGCTCATGGACAGACTCCTACAATGAGCAGTTCTTC. The encoded protein is CASSSWTDSYNEQFF.

As concerns this clone: This is likely a read error, given that the CDR3 carries no conserved phenylalanine or tryptophan at its end. Because the CDR3's place on the DNA is in doubt, the DNA is left out and the CDR3 is given as listed by TCRdb. This sequence joins TRBV5-1 and TRBJ2-3; the table's D call TRBD2 went unverified against the DNA. The CDR3 length is 8 residues, termini included. The germline V gene has CDR1 SGHRS and CDR2 YFSETQ. The CDR3 is CASSGDSS.

The chain has TRBV7-9 and TRBJ2-5; perhaps TRBD1 as D (7 bases). The CDR3 spans 13 residues. V lost 5 bases to trimming and J lost 4 bases, with 11 bases between them. Germline CDR1 reads SEHNR; CDR2 reads FQNEAQ (reference sequence). This CDR3 reads CASSRQGGETQYF. CDR3 DNA sequence: TGTGCCAGCAGCCGCCAGGGGGGAGAGACCCAGTACTTC.

V and J are TRBV11-3 and TRBJ1-2; 7 positions match TRBD1. CDR1 is SGHNT and CDR2 is YENEEA in the germline V gene. After removal of 10 bases from V and 4 bases from J, the junction contained 6 bases not matched to a gene. CDR3 length: 12 residues. The CDR3 spells CAKDRPLYGYTF. CDR3 in DNA: TGTGCCAAGGACAGGCCCCTCTATGGCTACACCTTC.

The chain is built from TRBV30 and TRBJ2-7; D remains ambiguous. CDR3 length: 11 amino acids. In germline, CDR1 is GTSNPN, CDR2 SVGIG (reference sequence). V was shortened by 4 bases and J by 4 bases, with 8 bases between the two germline ends. The CDR3 bases are TGTGCCTGGACCGAAGGGTACGAGCAGTACTTC. It encodes CAWTEGYEQYF.

The chain is built from TRBV9 and TRBJ1-1; D is unclear. Trimming pared 0 bases from V and 1 base from J, leaving 4 bases between. Germline CDR1 reads SGDLS; CDR2 reads YYNGEE. The CDR3 length is 13 residues. The CDR3 reads CASSVERNTEAFF. DNA of the CDR3: TGTGCCAGCAGCGTAGAGAGGAACACTGAAGCTTTCTTT.

V usage is TRBV7-6 and J usage is TRBJ2-5; a possible D gene is TRBD2 (6 bases). This CDR3 contains 14 residues. Trimming stripped 1 base from V and 5 bases from J, with 11 bases between. Germline CDR1 and CDR2: SGHVS and FNYEAQ. The CDR3 nucleotides read TGTGCCAGCAGCTTAGGGGACTGGTCGGAGACCCAGTACTTC. It codes for CASSLGDWSETQYF.

The CDR3 loop reads CASSLGWEGYEQYF. DNA of the CDR3: TGTGCCAGCAGTCTCGGGTGGGAAGGCTACGAGCAGTACTTC. This chain connects TRBV6-6 to TRBJ2-7, with D unresolved. The CDR3 runs 14 residues. V lost 5 bases, J lost 3 bases, and 14 bases lay in between. The V gene's germline CDR1 is MNHNY and CDR2 SVGAGI (reference sequence).

The J gene is TRBJ2-5, the V gene TRBV11-2; D might be TRBD2 (5 bases). Looked up from germline, CDR1 is SGHAT and CDR2 is FQNNGV. This CDR3 region has 16 residues. V lost 10 bases and J 5 bases, leaving 26 bases between the germline ends. The CDR3 region has the DNA TGTGCCAACGGCTTGTATCCTGCGGCAGGCGGGGAGACCCAGTACTTC. It yields the protein CANGLYPAAGGETQYF.

This rearrangement joins TRBV9 to TRBJ2-7; 10 bases match TRBD1. V was clipped by 3 bases and J by 2 bases; unmatched bases: 5. The CDR3 consists of 15 residues. The V gene's germline CDR1 is SGDLS and CDR2 YYNGEE. CDR3 coding DNA: TGTGCCAGCAGCGCCCCGGGACAGGGGCCCTACGAGCAGTACTTC. Its translation: CASSAPGQGPYEQYF.

The J gene is TRBJ2-2, the V gene TRBV27; D gene uncertain. CDR3 size: 15 residues. Germline assignment: CDR1 MNHEY and CDR2 SMNVEV (reference sequence). Trimming took off 3 bases at V and 2 bases at J, with 10 bases between the two ends. CDR3 region: CASSFLWANTGELFF. CDR3 nucleotides: TGTGCCAGCAGTTTTTTATGGGCCAACACCGGGGAGCTGTTTTTT.

The chain employs TRBV27 and TRBJ2-7, with a tentative D call TRBD2 (5 bases). Germline CDR1 is MNHEY and CDR2 is SMNVEV (reference sequence). V shed 5 bases and J shed 6 bases, with 23 bases lying between them. The CDR3 extends over 16 amino acids. The CDR3 reads CASSTYRDTPTFEQYF. DNA for the CDR3: TGTGCCAGCAGTACTTACCGGGATACCCCTACCTTCGAGCAGTACTTC.

The CDR3 protein is CASSIDGNSYEQYF. CDR3 nucleotides: TGTGCCAGTAGTATAGACGGCAATTCCTACGAGCAGTACTTC. The chain has TRBV19 and TRBJ2-7; unclear D gene. From germline, CDR1 is LNHDA and CDR2 SQIVND (reference sequence). Trimming removed 0 bases at V and 1 base at J, with 7 bases between. The CDR3 loop spans 14 amino acids.

V is TRBV4-3 and J is TRBJ2-1, with D uncertain. The CDR3 totals 14 residues. Per germline, CDR1 LGHNA and CDR2 YSLEER. V lost 4 bases, J lost 4 bases, and 11 bases lay in between. The CDR3 spells CASSPGRSYNEQFF. The CDR3 nucleotides read TGCGCCAGCAGCCCAGGACGCTCATACAATGAGCAGTTCTTC.

The chain is built from TRBV28 and TRBJ2-7, with TRBD2 identical over 8 bases. V was clipped by 3 bases and J by 5 bases; unmatched bases: 6. Germline values: CDR1 MDHEN, CDR2 SYDVKM. The CDR3 runs to 14 residues. CDR3 nucleotide sequence: TGTGCCAGCAGTTTTAGAGTTAGCGGGAACGAGCAGTACTTC. Translated, it gives CASSFRVSGNEQYF.

This clone was detected ten times or more. This sequence joins TRBV7-9 and TRBJ1-3; no clear D. CDR1 and CDR2 (germline): SEHNR, FQNEAQ (reference sequence). This CDR3 contains 14 residues. V gave up 0 bases and J gave up 2 bases, with 5 bases separating them. The CDR3 nucleotides read TGTGCCAGCAGCTTAGCGGGTCCTGGAAACACCATATATTTT. Residues: CASSLAGPGNTIYF.

J is TRBJ2-7 and V is TRBV19, with unresolved D. Trimming cost V 4 bases and J 5 bases, with 9 bases left between them. Germline CDR1 LNHDA, CDR2 SQIVND (reference sequence). This CDR3 contains 12 residues. CDR3 sequence reads: CASSTTLNEQYF. The CDR3 bases are TGTGCCAGTAGTACCACCCTGAACGAGCAGTACTTC. The whole variable domain, filled in from reference TRBV19 and TRBJ2-7, reads DGGITQSPKYLFRKEGQNVTLSCEQNLNHDAMYWYRQDPGQGLRLIYYSQIVNDFQKGDIAEGYSVSREKKESFPLTVTSAQKNPTAFYLCASSTTLNEQYFGPGTRLTVT.